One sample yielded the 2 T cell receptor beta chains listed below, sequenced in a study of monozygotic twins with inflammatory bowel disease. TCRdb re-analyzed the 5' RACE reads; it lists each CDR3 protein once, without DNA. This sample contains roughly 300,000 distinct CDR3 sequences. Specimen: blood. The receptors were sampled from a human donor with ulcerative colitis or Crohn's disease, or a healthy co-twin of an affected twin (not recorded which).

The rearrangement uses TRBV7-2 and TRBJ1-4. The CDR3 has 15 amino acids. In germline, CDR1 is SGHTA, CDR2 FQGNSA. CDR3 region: CASSFRVATNEKLFF.

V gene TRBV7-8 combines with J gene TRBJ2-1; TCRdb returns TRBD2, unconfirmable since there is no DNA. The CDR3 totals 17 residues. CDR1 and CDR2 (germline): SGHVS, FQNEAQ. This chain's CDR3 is CASSSGLAVSSYNEQFF.